One and the same sample provided the 14 T cell receptor beta chains below, sequenced in a study of T cells in Graves' hyperthyroidism and ophthalmopathy. Amplified TCR beta CDR3 regions derived from RNA transcripts. HTBI primers were the set used in a first-round RT-PCR of the TCR CDR3. TCRdb fed the multiplex PCR reads into MiXCR, producing one record per CDR3 protein. Of 250,000 to 300,000 distinct CDR3 sequences listed, approximately 14% were seen once; the top ten hold less than 8%. Sequences were obtained from blood. The source is a woman aged 40-49 years with Graves' hyperthyroidism.

The genes are TRBV12-3 or TRBV12-4 and TRBJ2-6; D is possibly TRBD1 (6 bases). Between the trimmed V and J ends, which lost 8 bases and 0 bases, there was a span of 17 bases. CDR3 length: 17 residues. The CDR3 region is CASRETGISSGANVLTF. In DNA, the CDR3 is TGTGCCAGCCGCGAGACAGGTATCAGCTCTGGGGCCAACGTCCTGACTTTC.

CDR3 nucleotide sequence: TGTGCCACCAGTGCGCCGGGAGGGATTGAGCAGTTCTTC. Translation gives CATSAPGGIEQFF. J is TRBJ2-1 and V is TRBV24-1; 8 bases map to TRBD2. Per germline, CDR1 KGHDR and CDR2 SFDVKD. This CDR3 region has 13 residues. Trimming took 5 bases from V and 9 from J; bases not matched to a gene: 5.

This chain connects TRBV3-1 to TRBJ1-1; TRBD1 aligns across 9 bases. The V segment lost 7 bases and the J segment 6 bases; nucleotides outside the gene matches: 3. CDR3 length: 12 amino acids. The V gene's germline CDR1 is LGHDT and CDR2 YNNKEL (reference sequence). The CDR3 region is CASKDRGAEAFF. DNA of the CDR3: TGTGCCAGCAAAGACAGGGGGGCTGAAGCTTTCTTT.

The table lists this clonotype with many counts. This chain links TRBV3-1 with TRBJ2-7; TRBD2 agrees at 8 bases. V lost 4 bases to trimming and J lost 3 bases; unmatched junction nucleotides: 5. CDR1 and CDR2 from the germline V gene are LGHDT and YNNKEL (reference sequence). The CDR3 has 14 amino acids. The CDR3 bases are TGTGCCAGCAGCCTAGGGACTAGTTTCTACGAGCAGTACTTC. This gives the protein CASSLGTSFYEQYF.

This clonotype was counted at least ten times. The chain couples TRBV20-1 to TRBJ2-7; TRBD1 is a possible D gene (6 bases). Germline loops: CDR1 DFQATT, CDR2 SNEGSKA (reference sequence). The CDR3 is made up of 12 amino acids. The V gene lost 4 bases and the J gene lost 3 bases, with 10 bases spanning the gap. In DNA, the CDR3 is TGCAGTGCTATCAGGGGAAACTACGAGCAGTACTTC. It translates to CSAIRGNYEQYF.

Note on this clonotype: A junction end diverges from the germline sequence, so it may reflect a read error. V usage is TRBV27 and J usage is TRBJ1-3; D possibly corresponds to TRBD1 (6 bases). This CDR3 region has 16 residues. Germline CDR1 reads MNHEY; CDR2 reads SMNVEV (reference sequence). The CDR3 reads CASSDQGPYSGNTTYF. Here the CDR3 DNA reads TGTGCCAGCAGTGATCAGGGGCCCTACTCTGGAAACACCACATATTTT.

In its sample, this clonotype was seen many times. The chain links TRBV6-5 to TRBJ2-6; D unresolved. The CDR3 totals 16 residues. V was cut by 2 bases and J by 3 bases, with 11 bases left in between. The germline V gene encodes CDR1 MNHEY and CDR2 SVGAGI. In DNA, the CDR3 is TGTGCCAGCAGTTACATCCGGACGAGTGGGGCCAACGTCCTGACTTTC. Translated: CASSYIRTSGANVLTF.

The chain combines TRBV29-1 with TRBJ1-1; no clear D gene. Per germline, CDR1 SQVTM and CDR2 ANQGSEA. Trimming removed 0 bases at V and 5 bases at J, with 10 bases between. CDR3 length equals 13 residues. CDR3 sequence reads: CSVEDWGGTEAFF. The CDR3 DNA sequence: TGCAGCGTTGAAGATTGGGGAGGGACTGAAGCTTTCTTT.

V gene TRBV18 combines with J gene TRBJ1-2; D might be TRBD1 (5 bases). This CDR3 has 15 amino acids. CDR1 and CDR2 from the germline V gene are KGHSH and LQKENI. V was shortened by 4 bases and J by 2 bases, with 14 bases between the two germline ends. The CDR3 protein is CASSLDSGGNYGYTF. The CDR3 nucleotides read TGTGCCAGCTCACTTGACTCCGGGGGAAACTATGGCTACACCTTC.

This clonotype was seen a few times. This sequence joins TRBV27 and TRBJ1-2; 10 nucleotides agree with TRBD1. The V gene's germline CDR1 is MNHEY and CDR2 SMNVEV (reference sequence). This CDR3 region has 16 residues. The V segment lost 6 bases and the J segment 4 bases; nucleotides outside the gene matches: 11. The CDR3 coding sequence is TGTGCCAGCAGCTTGGGGGGGACAGGGGACGGCTATGGCTACACCTTC. Translating gives CASSLGGTGDGYGYTF.

This clonotype has at least ten counts. The V call is TRBV7-2, the J call TRBJ1-5, with D perhaps matching TRBD1 (6 bases). Trimming stripped 2 bases from V and 3 bases from J, with 14 bases between. Germline loops: CDR1 SGHTA, CDR2 FQGNSA. This CDR3 region has 16 residues. As DNA, the CDR3 is TGTGCCAGCAGCTTATGGGCAGGGGCGCTCAATCAGCCCCAGCATTTT. Amino acid sequence: CASSLWAGALNQPQHF.

This clonotype was counted ten times or more. The chain carries TRBV6-4 and TRBJ1-1; possibly TRBD1 for D (5 bases). Trimming stripped 0 bases from V and 1 base from J, with 12 bases between. Germline assignment: CDR1 MRHNA and CDR2 SNTAGT. CDR3 length equals 16 residues. The CDR3 reads CASSDSAAGRNTEAFF. CDR3 nucleotide sequence: TGTGCCAGCAGTGACTCGGCCGCGGGGCGGAACACTGAAGCTTTCTTT.

This clonotype has a count of ten or more. The chain links TRBV2 to TRBJ2-5, with TRBD1 as a possible D gene (5 bases). Germline values: CDR1 SNHLY, CDR2 FYNNEI. With 5 bases removed from V and 0 bases from J, the gap between germline ends came to 19 bases. The CDR3 has 17 residues. This CDR3 is CASSTPTRTQNQETQYF. CDR3 sequence (DNA): TGTGCCAGCAGTACCCCCACCAGGACACAAAACCAAGAGACCCAGTACTTC.

This clonotype came up many times. This rearrangement joins TRBV10-3 to TRBJ1-2, with D perhaps TRBD1 (5 bases). Germline V gene sequence: CDR1 ENHRY, CDR2 SYGVKD. V gave up 11 bases and J gave up 6 bases, with 13 bases separating them. The CDR3 loop spans 11 amino acids. CDR3: CAVQGLNGYTF. The CDR3 region has the DNA TGTGCCGTCCAGGGTCTCAATGGCTACACCTTC.